The clone carrying this T cell receptor beta chain was counted at least ten times. The antigen is unknown. These data belong to a study of early T cells in non-severe SARS-CoV-2 infection. Study summary: Bulk RNA isolated from unsorted whole blood underwent sequencing; chains were not paired.

Study-wide results and limits: The matching step, a VDJdb search, favored anti-spike CD8 responses and missed private and CD4 specificities.

Trimming stripped 6 bases from V and 4 bases from J, with 16 bases between. The germline V gene encodes CDR1 DFQATT and CDR2 SNEGSKA (reference sequence). There are 13 residues in the CDR3. Tagging with unique molecular identifiers was applied to individual cDNA molecules. One entry per CDR3 protein, called by TCRdb with MiXCR from the 5' RACE reads. The sample lists fewer than 30,000 distinct CDR3 sequences, approximately 4% occurring once. Sequenced sample: whole blood. The sequence was obtained from an adult who was a healthcare worker with PCR-confirmed SARS-CoV-2 infection or an uninfected control (not recorded which). The chain has TRBV20-1 and TRBJ2-7, with D hard to call. This CDR3 reads CSAPTRSGYEQYF. Written as DNA, the CDR3 is TGCAGTGCCCCGACCCGGTCGGGTTACGAGCAGTACTTC.